One sample yielded the 25 T cell receptor beta chains listed below, sequenced in a study of control samples from healthy donors and cancer patients. Assay used: immunoSEQ multiplex PCR; TCRdb lists only in-frame clones, some missing. Here the sample spans around 160,000 clones, 93% being singletons. Input material: blood. The receptors originated from a man aged 18 to 35 in good health.

This clone came up once. The V and J genes are TRBV7-9 and TRBJ1-2; D unclear. This CDR3 is 14 amino acids long. CDR1 and CDR2 from the germline V gene are SEHNR and FQNEAQ (reference sequence). V lost 2 bases and J lost 5, with 12 bases in between. DNA for the CDR3: TGTGCCAGCAGCTTATCAGACCTGAGATATGGCTACACCTTC. Protein sequence: CASSLSDLRYGYTF.

The rearrangement uses TRBV6-5 and TRBJ2-3, with 11 bases matching TRBD2. Losses at the gene ends were 6 bases for V and 5 bases for J; bases not matched to a gene: 4. CDR1 is MNHEY and CDR2 is SVGAGI in the germline V gene. The CDR3 has 14 residues. In nucleotides, the CDR3 is TGTGCCAGCAGGCTAGCGGGGGGATTAGATACGCAGTATTTT. Translation: CASRLAGGLDTQYF.

The rearrangement uses TRBV5-1 and TRBJ2-7; tentatively, D is TRBD2 (6 bases). This CDR3 has 13 residues. Germline V lookup: CDR1 SGHRS, CDR2 YFSETQ. The V end was cut by 4 bases, the J end by 0 bases, with 8 bases between. CDR3: CASSPGSSYEQYF. The CDR3, as DNA: TGCGCCAGCAGCCCCGGGAGCTCCTACGAGCAGTACTTC.

As regards this clone: One end of the junction varies from germline; a read error may be responsible. This chain joins TRBV7-7 and TRBJ2-7, with TRBD2 as a possible D gene (7 bases). CDR3 length: 15 residues. Germline V gene data show CDR1 as SSHAT and CDR2 as FNYEAQ (reference sequence). The CDR3 region has the DNA TGTGCTAGCAGCCCAAGGGAGGGGGTGAATTACGAGCAGTACTTC. Translating gives CASSPREGVNYEQYF.

The gene calls are TRBV11-2 and TRBJ2-7; no clear D. The CDR3 covers 14 residues. CDR1 is SGHAT, CDR2 FQNNGV, per germline. Deletions cut 0 bases from V and 2 bases from J, with 8 bases between. The CDR3: CASSLDNHAYEQYF. Here the CDR3 DNA reads TGTGCCAGCAGCTTAGATAACCACGCCTACGAGCAGTACTTC.

The rearrangement links TRBV30 to TRBJ2-1, with TRBD2 matching 10 bases. Per germline, CDR1 GTSNPN and CDR2 SVGIG (reference sequence). V lost 0 bases, J lost 3 bases, and 8 bases stayed unmatched. The CDR3 runs 17 residues. The DNA of the CDR3 is TGTGCCTGGAGTGTATTCCGGACTAGCGGCGGCTACAATGAGCAGTTCTTC. Protein sequence: CAWSVFRTSGGYNEQFF.

J is TRBJ2-5 and V is TRBV28; tentative D call: TRBD2 (5 bases). Germline-derived CDR1 and CDR2 are MDHEN and SYDVKM. CDR3 size: 14 residues. Trimming left V 8 bases short and J 5 bases short, with 18 bases between. The CDR3: CASPKAVRRETQYF. For the CDR3, the DNA is TGTGCCAGCCCAAAAGCAGTTAGGAGGGAGACCCAGTACTTC.

This clone was counted a single time. This chain uses TRBV12-5 with TRBJ2-7; D remains ambiguous. The V end was cut by 5 bases, the J end by 6 bases, with 20 bases between. The germline V gene has CDR1 LGHNT and CDR2 FRNRAP. The CDR3 runs 15 residues. This chain's CDR3 is CASGPPGQLLLEQYF. In DNA form, the CDR3 reads TGTGCTAGTGGTCCCCCGGGCCAACTCCTACTCGAGCAGTACTTC.

V and J are TRBV7-6 and TRBJ1-2; D remains unclear. The CDR3 length is 15 residues. V shed 5 bases and J shed 8 bases, with 21 bases lying between them. Germline V CDR1 and CDR2: SGHVS, FNYEAQ. For the CDR3, the DNA is TGTGCCAGCAGCAAATTACCCCTACAACCTATGGGCTACACCTTC. This sequence encodes CASSKLPLQPMGYTF.

The genes are TRBV29-1 and TRBJ1-4; no clear D gene. This CDR3 spans 13 amino acids. Trimming removed 2 bases from V and 5 bases from J, with 9 bases in between. Per germline, CDR1 SQVTM and CDR2 ANQGSEA. CDR3 region: CSVELLENEKLFF. CDR3 nucleotide sequence: TGCAGCGTTGAATTGTTAGAGAATGAAAAACTGTTTTTT.

The chain is built from TRBV28 and TRBJ2-7, with D maybe TRBD2 (6 bases). Trimming removed 1 base from V and 0 bases from J, with 13 bases in between. Germline CDR1 and CDR2: MDHEN and SYDVKM. This CDR3 has 16 amino acids. CDR3 in amino acids: CASSLFGGLGSYEQYF. For the CDR3, the DNA is TGTGCCAGCAGTTTATTCGGAGGGCTTGGCTCCTACGAGCAGTACTTC.

This clone was seen only once. The rearrangement links TRBV21-1 to TRBJ1-6. TRBV21-1 is deemed a pseudogene. The CDR3 runs to 17 residues. CDR3 bases: TGTGCCAGCAGCCTATTTAGGGAAGTAAGAACTGGCTCACCCCTCCACTTT. It translates to CASSLFREVRTGSPLHF.

This clone was detected once. Its ends do not fully match the called genes, so a read error is possible. The chain links TRBV15 to TRBJ1-3; D not certain. The CDR3 has 13 amino acids. Per the germline V gene, CDR1 is LNHNV and CDR2 is YYDKDF (reference sequence). The chain's CDR3 is CATSRVPGNTIYF. The CDR3 nucleotides are TGTGCCACCAGCAGAGTCCCTGGGAACACCATATATTTT.

V gene TRBV5-1 combines with J gene TRBJ1-2; a possible D gene is TRBD1 (6 bases). The CDR3 runs 13 residues. V was trimmed by 4 bases and J by 6 bases, leaving 13 bases between them. Germline V gene sequence: CDR1 SGHRS, CDR2 YFSETQ. The DNA of the CDR3 is TGCGCCAGCAGCCACCGGACAGTTGATGGCTACACCTTC. This codes for CASSHRTVDGYTF. The whole variable domain, filled in from reference TRBV5-1 and TRBJ1-2, reads KAGVTQTPRYLIKTRGQQVTLSCSPISGHRSVSWYQQTPGQGLQFLFEYFSETQRNKGNFPGRFSGRQFSNSRSEMNVSTLELGDSALYLCASSHRTVDGYTFGSGTRLTVV.

This chain joins TRBV27 and TRBJ2-7; TRBD1 is a possible D gene (6 bases). Per germline, CDR1 MNHEY and CDR2 SMNVEV (reference sequence). Trimming cost V 5 bases and J 6 bases, with 17 bases left between them. The CDR3 contains 14 residues. The CDR3 loop reads CASSPGPGAGEQYF. CDR3 bases: TGTGCCAGCAGTCCCGGGCCAGGGGCTGGCGAGCAGTACTTC.

The V call is TRBV29-1, the J call TRBJ1-1, with a possible D match to TRBD1 (6 bases). Germline V lookup: CDR1 SQVTM, CDR2 ANQGSEA. Trimming took 2 bases from V and 3 from J, leaving 16 bases between them. This CDR3 has 15 amino acids. In nucleotides, the CDR3 is TGCAGCGTTGAACCTTTGGGGGGGGCGGACACTGAAGCTTTCTTT. This codes for CSVEPLGGADTEAFF.

V usage is TRBV6-5 and J usage is TRBJ1-2; weak D call: TRBD1 (6 bases). The CDR3 length is 16 residues. The V gene lost 4 bases and the J gene lost 4 bases, with 19 bases spanning the gap. Germline values: CDR1 MNHEY, CDR2 SVGAGI. This CDR3 reads CASSSDLLARGYGYTF. In nucleotides, the CDR3 is TGTGCCAGCAGTTCCGACCTCCTCGCCAGGGGCTATGGCTACACCTTC.

The V call is TRBV28, the J call TRBJ2-7; D gene ambiguous. Germline V gene data show CDR1 as MDHEN and CDR2 as SYDVKM. Trimming took 4 bases from V and 5 from J, leaving 15 bases between them. The CDR3 loop spans 14 amino acids. The CDR3 loop reads CASSSPGEVNEQYF. The CDR3 DNA reads as TGTGCCAGCAGTTCCCCAGGAGAGGTGAACGAGCAGTACTTC.

This sequence joins TRBV12-3 or TRBV12-4 and TRBJ2-7; D is unresolved. V was cut by 4 bases and J by 2 bases, with 9 bases left in between. The CDR3 has 13 amino acids. The CDR3 DNA sequence: TGTGCCAGCAGTTCCCCTGCCGCCTACGAGCAGTACTTC. Protein sequence: CASSSPAAYEQYF.

The V and J genes are TRBV6-1 and TRBJ1-2; D perhaps matches TRBD1 (5 bases). Per the germline V gene, CDR1 is MNHNS and CDR2 is SASEGT. The ends were cut back, 0 bases at V and 8 bases at J, with 16 bases in the middle. This CDR3 spans 15 amino acids. The CDR3 DNA reads TGTGCCAGCAGTGAAGCCGGGGGGACGAAAGACGGCTACACCTTC. This gives the protein CASSEAGGTKDGYTF.

CDR3 bases: TGTGCCAGCAGCCGGCTTGGGAGGATCGGAGATACGCAGTATTTT. It translates to CASSRLGRIGDTQYF. The rearrangement links TRBV7-2 to TRBJ2-3, with TRBD2 as a possible D gene (6 bases). V was shortened by 5 bases and J by 5 bases, with 17 bases between the two germline ends. This CDR3 is 15 amino acids long. Germline CDR1 and CDR2: SGHTA and FQGNSA.

This clone occurred once. This sequence joins TRBV4-2 and TRBJ2-7, with TRBD1 matching 8 bases. The ends lost 0 bases at V and 6 bases at J; junction bases unmatched: 7. The CDR3 consists of 15 residues. Germline lookup yields CDR1 LGHNA and CDR2 YNFKEQ. For the CDR3, the DNA is TGTGCCAGCAGCCAAGAGGATGGCAGGGGGCGCGAGCAGTACTTC. This gives the protein CASSQEDGRGREQYF.

The chain recombines TRBV7-2 with TRBJ1-2, with D possibly being TRBD1 (6 bases). The V end was cut by 1 base, the J end by 1 base, with 13 bases between. CDR3 length equals 16 residues. Germline V gene sequence: CDR1 SGHTA, CDR2 FQGNSA. CDR3 sequence reads: CASSLVGGSLNYGYTF. Written as DNA, the CDR3 is TGTGCCAGCAGCTTAGTTGGGGGCTCCCTTAACTATGGCTACACCTTC.

This clone was counted ten times or more. This chain connects TRBV6-2 or TRBV6-3 to TRBJ2-7; D not certain. The CDR3 is 17 amino acids. V shed 2 bases and J shed 0 bases, with 17 bases lying between them. Germline V CDR1 and CDR2: MNHEY, SVGEGT. The CDR3 loop is CASSYGDTPKDSYEQYF. CDR3 nucleotide sequence: TGTGCCAGCAGTTACGGCGACACTCCTAAAGACTCCTACGAGCAGTACTTC.

This clone was observed once. The V gene is TRBV28, the J gene TRBJ1-5; 7 bases align to TRBD1. The CDR3 consists of 15 residues. CDR1 MDHEN and CDR2 SYDVKM come from the germline V gene. With 1 base clipped from V and 4 bases from J, the junction kept 4 bases outside the gene matches. The CDR3 DNA reads as TGTGCCAGCAGTTTATTGTCCAGGGGGAATCAGCCCCAGCATTTT. As protein: CASSLLSRGNQPQHF.